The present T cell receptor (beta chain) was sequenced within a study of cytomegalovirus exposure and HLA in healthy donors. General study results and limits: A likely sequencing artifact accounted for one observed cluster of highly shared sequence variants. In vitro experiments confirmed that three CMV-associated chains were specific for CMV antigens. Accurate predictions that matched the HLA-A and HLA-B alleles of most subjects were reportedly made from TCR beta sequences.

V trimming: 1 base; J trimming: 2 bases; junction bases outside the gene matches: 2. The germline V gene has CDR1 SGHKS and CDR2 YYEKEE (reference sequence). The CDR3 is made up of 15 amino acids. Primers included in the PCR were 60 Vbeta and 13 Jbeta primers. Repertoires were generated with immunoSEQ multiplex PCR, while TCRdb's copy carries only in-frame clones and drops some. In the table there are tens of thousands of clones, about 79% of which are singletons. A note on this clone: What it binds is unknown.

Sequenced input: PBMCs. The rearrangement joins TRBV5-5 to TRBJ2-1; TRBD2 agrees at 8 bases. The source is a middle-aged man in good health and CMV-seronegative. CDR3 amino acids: CASSLTGRAYNEQFF. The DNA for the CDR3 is TGTGCCAGCAGCTTGACCGGGAGGGCCTACAATGAGCAGTTCTTC. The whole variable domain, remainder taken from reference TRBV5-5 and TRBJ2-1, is DAGVTQSPTHLIKTRGQQVTLRCSPISGHKSVSWYQQVLGQGPQFIFQYYEKEERGRGNFPDRFSARQFPNYSSELNVNALLLGDSALYLCASSLTGRAYNEQFFGPGTRLTVL.